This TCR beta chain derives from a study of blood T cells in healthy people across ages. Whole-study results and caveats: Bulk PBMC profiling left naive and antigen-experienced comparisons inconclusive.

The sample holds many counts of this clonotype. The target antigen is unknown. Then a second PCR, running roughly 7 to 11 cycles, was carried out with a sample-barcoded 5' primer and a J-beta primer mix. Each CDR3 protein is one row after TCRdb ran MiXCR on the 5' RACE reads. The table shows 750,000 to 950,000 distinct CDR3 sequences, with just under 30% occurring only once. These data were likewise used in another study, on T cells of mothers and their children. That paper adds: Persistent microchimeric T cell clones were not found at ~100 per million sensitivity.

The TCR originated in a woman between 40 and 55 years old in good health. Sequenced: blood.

The CDR3 loop is CASRPDRAQETQYF. Here the CDR3 DNA reads TGTGCCAGCAGACCCGACAGAGCCCAAGAGACCCAGTACTTC. The chain carries TRBV12-3 or TRBV12-4 and TRBJ2-5; TRBD1 might be the D (5 bases). This CDR3 is 14 amino acids long. Trimming pared 6 bases from V and 1 base from J, leaving 12 bases between.